This TCR beta chain was identified during a study of T-cell memory formation after mild COVID-19 (dated by TCRdb to the early 2020s). Study-level background: TCR sequence clusters from the two donors were found to be largely donor specific. The cohort comprised two young, previously healthy adult volunteers, one female and one male. In a couple of donors, T-cell clones that expanded and contracted after mild COVID-19 were tracked by sequencing TCRalpha and TCRbeta repertoires over time. Overall study results and their limits: Whether the second-wave clones peaking on day 37 were SARS-CoV-2 specific was not confirmed. Some responding clones were found in pre-infection memory, which suggests that pre-existing cross-reactive memory T cells took part in the SARS-CoV-2 response. Contracting CD4+ clones were found mainly in CM and EM memory subsets, while CD8+ clones were enriched in EMRA. Clones that contracted from day 15 to 85 showed balanced CD4/CD8 phenotypes, whereas a second wave of clones that expanded from day 15 to 37 leaned towards CD4+. Only two mild cases were covered in the study, and larger cohorts including severe cases with pre-infection samples were considered necessary.

Ficoll-Paque density gradient centrifugation was used to isolate PBMCs. The CDR3 runs 13 amino acids, cysteine and phenylalanine included. Only the CDR3 portion is preserved as DNA: 39 bases, with reading frame beginning at the first base. From a lookup of the germline V gene, CDR1 and CDR2 are MRHNA and SNTAGT. V is pared back by 0 bases and J by 0 bases, with 2 bases lying between the germline termini. The instrument given in TCRdb is Illumina NovaSeq 6000. Using 5'RACE with constant-segment primers, TCRalpha and TCRbeta cDNA libraries were constructed, with sample barcodes and unique molecular identifiers added in the process. RNA was extracted from every sample with Trizol reagent. The libraries were amplified in two PCR steps, and the second step added a second sample barcode and Illumina TruSeq adapters. The libraries were sequenced on an Illumina NovaSeq using 2 x 150 bp paired-end reads. The study's own analysis went as follows. The reads were demultiplexed and collapsed into UMI-guided consensus sequences using migec v1.2.7. Using mixcr v2.1.11, the UMI consensuses were aligned to TRA and TRB V and J templates and assembled into clonotypes. A clonotype was counted as expanded or contracted only if both edgeR and NoisET called the change significant, with noise models trained on biological replicates. For edgeR calls, a false discovery rate-adjusted p below 0.01 and a log2 fold-change threshold of 1 were applied. PCA with hierarchical clustering of max-normalized trajectories of the 1000 most abundant clonotypes was used as exploratory dynamics analysis. Separately sequenced CD4+ and CD8+ repertoires were used to assign a CD4 or CD8 phenotype to each responding clone. Through fastp at Q25 and MiXCR, TCRdb rebuilt clones from the public reads, retaining in-frame beta chains. Under each unique CDR3 protein, matching rows form one entry showing the most common genes and DNA. The V and J calls follow TCRdb's processing rather than the paper's. For this sample there are 350,000 to 550,000 distinct CDR3 sequences; roughly 18% appear just once. About 22% of the sample is held by the ten biggest clonotypes.

This clonotype was seen a few times. It lacks a known antigen. No quality values exist for individual bases; no much larger clone is one base distant. The rearrangement joined TRBV6-4 to TRBJ1-1, with the D gene uncertain. The sequencing sample was made of PBMCs or a T cell subset sorted from them (not recorded which). The receptor's source is a man between 18 and 29 years old who had mild COVID-19 (a few samples of this study predate the infection). The sample titles of this study are shuffled in the database, so cell type and time point are left out; the donor was told from shared clones. CDR3 sequence: CASSDSVNTEAFF. The base sequence is TGTGCCAGCAGTGACTCCGTGAACACTGAAGCTTTCTTT.